This TCR beta chain was observed in a study of human T cells and chemical hapten exposure (dated by TCRdb to the early 2020s). Background on the whole study: For sensitization, 2% DPC in acetone was applied to a roughly 2 cm by roughly 2 cm area of upper inner arm skin. Patients additionally received weekly therapeutic DPC doses to the scalp throughout the roughly 25-week study period. Patch testing was performed on the upper back with Finn chambers containing 0.01% DPC, and the patch tests were scored after 6 days according to International Contact Dermatitis Research Group standards. The patient cohort, mostly female, included alopecia areata with under or over 50% scalp involvement, alopecia totalis and alopecia universalis. Libraries were pooled for sequencing, and per-sample TCR yields varied mainly because of small differences in library volumes within the pool. Peripheral blood TCR repertoire changes were tracked in vivo in alopecia patients during primary and secondary sensitization to the hapten diphenylcyclopropenone (DPC). Blood samples were taken from patients before sensitization (week 0) and at 2, 6 and about 24 weeks after DPC sensitization. Approximately 30 alopecia patients provided blood for TCR sequencing at one to four time points (pre-sensitization, 2, 6 and 24 weeks). Overall study outcomes, separate from this receptor: Repeated subsampling changed both the strength of the expansion versus patch-test correlation and the threshold at which the correlation became significant. Alopecia, a presumed autoimmune disease, was present in all patients, so the immune response of the patients might differ from that of healthy individuals. Patch test score correlated positively with the number of PT1 expanded TCRs, reaching significance at thresholds 8, 16 and 32 but not at 4. Expanded TCRs formed significantly more large CDR3 similarity clusters than pre-sensitization or healthy control sets, consistent with antigen-driven responses. No change with DPC sensitization was found in the number of TCRs above 1 in 1000 frequency, and no evidence of global repertoire structure alterations was found.

V was cut back by 5 bases and J by 4 bases, leaving a gap of 17 bases between them. The CDR3 has 16 amino acids, counting the end cysteine and phenylalanine. Just the 48-base CDR3 DNA is kept, in frame starting at base 1. CDR1 and CDR2 are drawn from the germline V gene: SGHVS, FNYEAQ. Details on this clonotype: Its antigen is currently not known. Per-base quality was not reported, and no clone a single base away is much larger than it.

The receptor library was made with RACE. The instrument was a NextSeq 500. Library preparation attached unique molecular identifiers to individual cDNA molecules for quantitative, reproducible TCR counting. From each blood RNA sample, both TCR alpha and TCR beta chains were sequenced. Concerning the study's data processing: Samples had a median of roughly 98,000 TCRs, with a range from 23,224 to 690,600. The Decombinator software suite was used to annotate the V, J and CDR3 of the TCR reads. For PS versus PT1 abundance plots, all samples were subsampled to the same number of TCRs (28,000). TCRs were defined as expanded if absent before sensitization and observed at least eight times at the 2-week time point. Clones were called with MiXCR by TCRdb after fastp trimmed the public reads at Q25, and only in-frame beta chains were retained. Under each unique CDR3 protein, matching rows form one entry showing the most common genes and DNA. The V and J calls and clone size are TCRdb's, not the authors'. Within this sample are roughly 96,000 distinct CDR3 sequences, with over 7.5% of them counted one time only. The ten largest clones capture just over 2% of the sample.

The meaning of the sample's time point label: patch test 2, 6 weeks after DPC sensitization. Sample treatment or condition, as interpreted from the label and publication: therapeutic diphenylcyclopropenone sensitization with weekly scalp DPC. At every patch-test visit, the blood draw took place before the patch test was put on. To be eligible, patients had to be aged 18 to 70, diagnosed with alopecia and judged suitable for DPC therapy, while pregnant patients were excluded. Total RNA was isolated from unfractionated whole blood collected in Tempus Blood RNA tubes. Sequenced material: whole blood, taken in connection with sensitization to the hapten diphenylcyclopropenone (DPC). The source of this sequence is a woman in her forties with alopecia areata. Some clones in this sample may be carry-over from other donors' samples. The chain employs TRBV7-6 and TRBJ2-2; no D gene call is confident. The CDR3: CASSLRRPGGTGELFF. DNA sequence: TGTGCCAGCAGCCTGAGACGACCCGGCGGCACCGGGGAGCTGTTTTTT. With the portions outside the CDR3 filled from the reference TRBV7-6 and TRBJ2-2 genes, the complete variable region becomes GAGVSQSPRYKVTKRGQDVALRCDPISGHVSLYWYRQALGQGPEFLTYFNYEAQQDKSGLPNDRFSAERPEGSISTLTIQRTEQRDSAMYRCASSLRRPGGTGELFFGEGSRLTVL.